Listed below are T cell receptor beta chains from one sample, sequenced in a study of neoadjuvant anti-PD-1 for oral cavity cancer. Method: immunoSEQ multiplex PCR; TCRdb's copy keeps in-frame clones and lacks some. The table has about 72,000 clones, around 80% seen once; the top ten hold less than 4%. The input for sequencing was PBMCs, taken before nivolumab (anti-PD-1) treatment. Receptor source: a person between 40 and 85 years old with oral cavity squamous cell carcinoma. The CDR3 runs from the conserved cysteine through the conserved F or W. Each record gives: clone size, J gene, V gene, D gene, CDR3 protein, CDR3 DNA. A D gene is named only where the DNA matches it firmly. The size entry is marked missing in some rows and otherwise reads once, few, many or a size class.

abundance: -
j_gene: TRBJ2-1
v_gene: TRBV5-1
d_gene: -
CDR3aa: CASSLVGPYNEQFF
CDR3nt: TGCGCCAGCAGCTTGGTGGGGCCTTACAATGAGCAGTTCTTC

abundance: -
j_gene: TRBJ2-7
v_gene: TRBV27
d_gene: TRBD1
CDR3aa: CASGLDRLRNEQYF
CDR3nt: TGTGCCAGCGGATTGGACAGGCTGAGGAACGAGCAGTACTTC

abundance: -
j_gene: TRBJ1-1
v_gene: TRBV10-3
d_gene: -
CDR3aa: CAISVGGSNTEAFF
CDR3nt: TGTGCCATCAGTGTTGGGGGATCGAACACTGAAGCTTTCTTT

abundance: -
j_gene: TRBJ2-3
v_gene: TRBV10-3
d_gene: TRBD2
CDR3aa: CAITPSGSTDTQYF
CDR3nt: TGTGCCATCACCCCTAGCGGGAGCACAGATACGCAGTATTTT

abundance: -
j_gene: TRBJ1-4
v_gene: TRBV2
d_gene: TRBD1
CDR3aa: CANRDRGDKLFF
CDR3nt: TGTGCCAACCGGGACAGGGGAGACAAACTGTTTTTT

abundance: few
j_gene: TRBJ1-1
v_gene: TRBV7-2
d_gene: -
CDR3aa: CASSPRKFTEAFF
CDR3nt: TGTGCCAGCAGCCCGAGGAAGTTCACTGAAGCTTTCTTT

abundance: -
j_gene: TRBJ2-1
v_gene: TRBV5-4
d_gene: TRBD1
CDR3aa: CASSTTGGGGNEQFF
CDR3nt: TGTGCCAGCAGCACAACAGGGGGCGGTGGGAATGAGCAGTTCTTC

abundance: -
j_gene: TRBJ1-2
v_gene: TRBV28
d_gene: -
CDR3aa: CASSLRGPTLLGYTF
CDR3nt: TGTGCCAGCAGTTTACGGGGGCCCACCCTACTCGGCTACACCTTC

abundance: -
j_gene: TRBJ2-1
v_gene: TRBV9
d_gene: -
CDR3aa: CASSDEELATHNEQFF
CDR3nt: TGTGCCAGCAGCGACGAAGAATTAGCAACCCACAATGAGCAGTTCTTC

abundance: -
j_gene: TRBJ1-1
v_gene: TRBV4-2
d_gene: TRBD1
CDR3aa: CASSRGDSKNTEAFF
CDR3nt: TGTGCCAGCAGCCGGGGGGACAGTAAGAACACTGAAGCTTTCTTT

abundance: few
j_gene: TRBJ2-7
v_gene: TRBV20-1
d_gene: -
CDR3aa: CSGRLGYEQYF
CDR3nt: TGCAGTGGCCGCTTGGGCTACGAGCAGTACTTC

abundance: -
j_gene: TRBJ2-5
v_gene: TRBV30
d_gene: TRBD2
CDR3aa: CASHSGTSRAQYF
CDR3nt: TGTGCCTCCCATTCCGGGACTAGTCGGGCCCAGTACTTC

abundance: -
j_gene: TRBJ1-4
v_gene: TRBV27
d_gene: -
CDR3aa: CASSGQLNEKLFF
CDR3nt: TGTGCCAGTTCCGGACAGCTTAATGAAAAACTGTTTTTT

abundance: -
j_gene: TRBJ1-3
v_gene: TRBV7-3
d_gene: -
CDR3aa: CASSTGPLTSGNTIYF
CDR3nt: TGTGCCAGCAGCACCGGCCCTCTTACTTCTGGAAACACCATATATTTT

abundance: -
j_gene: TRBJ2-1
v_gene: TRBV15
d_gene: -
CDR3aa: CATSREVGGTSNEQFF
CDR3nt: TGTGCCACCAGCAGAGAGGTTGGCGGCACCTCCAATGAGCAGTTCTTC

abundance: -
j_gene: TRBJ1-4
v_gene: TRBV5-1
d_gene: -
CDR3aa: CASSLVAGGFNEKLFF
CDR3nt: TGCGCCAGCAGCTTGGTAGCGGGGGGTTTTAATGAAAAACTGTTTTTT

abundance: -
j_gene: TRBJ1-2
v_gene: TRBV5-1
d_gene: -
CDR3aa: CASSLDGAHDYGYTF
CDR3nt: TGCGCCAGCAGCTTGGACGGGGCTCATGACTATGGCTACACCTTC

abundance: -
j_gene: TRBJ2-4
v_gene: TRBV7-9
d_gene: TRBD1
CDR3aa: CASSLAGGNIQYF
CDR3nt: TGTGCCAGCAGCTTAGCAGGGGGCAACATTCAGTACTTC

abundance: -
j_gene: TRBJ2-2
v_gene: TRBV6-5
d_gene: -
CDR3aa: CASSRIAGELFF
CDR3nt: TGTGCCAGCAGCCGAATTGCCGGGGAGCTGTTTTTT

abundance: -
j_gene: TRBJ2-1
v_gene: TRBV10-3
d_gene: -
CDR3aa: CAISRLANTYNEQFF
CDR3nt: TGTGCCATCAGCAGGCTAGCGAACACCTACAATGAGCAGTTCTTC

abundance: -
j_gene: TRBJ2-2
v_gene: TRBV5-5
d_gene: -
CDR3aa: CASSLYRGELFF
CDR3nt: TGTGCCAGCAGCTTGTATCGGGGGGAGCTGTTTTTT

abundance: medium-sized
j_gene: TRBJ2-5
v_gene: TRBV15
d_gene: -
CDR3aa: CATSNTGTLIQETQYF
CDR3nt: TGTGCCACCAGCAATACCGGGACGCTTATTCAAGAGACCCAGTACTTC

abundance: -
j_gene: TRBJ2-7
v_gene: TRBV5-6
d_gene: -
CDR3aa: CASSPGTLYEQYF
CDR3nt: TGTGCCAGCAGTCCCGGGACTCTCTACGAGCAGTACTTC

abundance: -
j_gene: TRBJ1-1
v_gene: TRBV5-1
d_gene: -
CDR3aa: CASSLGTVTEAFF
CDR3nt: TGCGCCAGCAGCTTGGGTACGGTCACTGAAGCTTTCTTT

abundance: -
j_gene: TRBJ1-1
v_gene: TRBV5-1
d_gene: -
CDR3aa: CASSLRPAMNTEAFF
CDR3nt: TGCGCCAGCAGCTTGCGACCGGCGATGAACACTGAAGCTTTCTTT

abundance: -
j_gene: TRBJ1-4
v_gene: TRBV9
d_gene: TRBD1
CDR3aa: CASSVWGQANEKLFF
CDR3nt: TGTGCCAGCAGCGTCTGGGGACAGGCTAATGAAAAACTGTTTTTT

abundance: few
j_gene: TRBJ1-6
v_gene: TRBV5-4
d_gene: TRBD1
CDR3aa: CASSYDRDNSPLHF
CDR3nt: TGTGCCAGCAGCTACGACAGGGATAATTCACCCCTCCACTTT

abundance: -
j_gene: TRBJ2-3
v_gene: TRBV28
d_gene: -
CDR3aa: CASGVRDTQYF
CDR3nt: TGTGCCAGCGGGGTGAGGGATACGCAGTATTTT

abundance: -
j_gene: TRBJ2-7
v_gene: TRBV6-1
d_gene: -
CDR3aa: CASSTYEQYF
CDR3nt: TGTGCCAGCTCTACCTACGAGCAGTACTTC

abundance: -
j_gene: TRBJ1-2
v_gene: TRBV29-1
d_gene: -
CDR3aa: CSVESPGAYYGYTF
CDR3nt: TGCAGCGTTGAATCCCCAGGGGCCTACTATGGCTACACCTTC

abundance: few
j_gene: TRBJ1-1
v_gene: TRBV12-5
d_gene: -
CDR3aa: CASGLLGSGTEAFF
CDR3nt: TGTGCTAGTGGTTTGCTGGGCAGTGGCACTGAAGCTTTCTTT

abundance: -
j_gene: TRBJ2-7
v_gene: TRBV5-4
d_gene: TRBD1
CDR3aa: CASSLGTGAYEQYF
CDR3nt: TGTGCCAGCAGCTTGGGGACAGGGGCATACGAGCAGTACTTC